The source of this TCR beta chain is a study of cytomegalovirus exposure and HLA in healthy donors. General observations from the study: Analysis performed later found 15,000 or so TCR beta sequences associated with HLA alleles at 0.05 false discovery rate. A later look showed TCR association rates differing by HLA locus, highest for DRB1 and lowest for HLA-C. Sequences of the TCR beta chain were said to predict the HLA-A and HLA-B alleles of most subjects accurately.

The junction had 13 bases not matched to a gene; V was cut back by 5 bases and J by 10 bases. Germline V gene lookup returns CDR1 SEHNR and CDR2 FQNEAQ (reference sequence). This CDR3 has 14 residues. This clone was counted a few times. What it recognizes is unknown. The study ran its PCR with 60 Vbeta and 13 Jbeta primers. TCRdb keeps only in-frame clones here, not all; method: immunoSEQ multiplex PCR. The table has about 110,000 clones, 50% to 65% seen once. V usage is TRBV7-9 and J usage is TRBJ1-1, with 7 bases aligning to TRBD1. Sequences were obtained from PBMCs. The TCR originated in a young man in good health and CMV-seropositive. The CDR3 nucleotides are TGTGCCAGCAGCCCTGGGACAGCTCTTCTTCGAGCTTTCTTT. Translating it yields CASSPGTALLRAFF.